These 9 T cell receptor beta chains came from one sample sequenced in a study of early T cells in non-severe SARS-CoV-2 infection. Each CDR3 protein is one row after TCRdb ran MiXCR on the 5' RACE reads. The repertoire includes 85,000 to 90,000 distinct CDR3 sequences, roughly 14% of them detected once, and roughly 6.4% sits in the top ten. What was sequenced was whole blood. Receptor source: an adult who was a healthcare worker with PCR-confirmed SARS-CoV-2 infection or an uninfected control (not recorded which).

The rearrangement joins TRBV19 to TRBJ1-1; possible D gene TRBD1, 5 bases. This CDR3 has 14 residues. Per germline, CDR1 LNHDA and CDR2 SQIVND (reference sequence). V lost 1 base, J lost 4 bases, and 10 bases lay in between. The CDR3 sequence is CASSIGQGPTEAFF. The CDR3 DNA reads TGTGCCAGTAGTATAGGTCAGGGACCCACTGAAGCTTTCTTT.

This clonotype was counted a few times. This sequence joins TRBV20-1 and TRBJ2-1, with 8 bases that match TRBD2. V was pared by 6 bases and J by 7 bases, with 8 bases of the junction left unmatched. The CDR3 runs 13 residues. Germline V gene data show CDR1 as DFQATT and CDR2 as SNEGSKA (reference sequence). DNA of the CDR3: TGCAGTGCCTCACTAGCGGCCTGGAATGAGCAGTTCTTC. Protein: CSASLAAWNEQFF.

This CDR3 is CASSLEGTVNTEAFF. CDR3 DNA: TGCGCCAGCAGCTTGGAGGGGACGGTGAACACTGAAGCTTTCTTT. This chain links TRBV5-1 with TRBJ1-1; tentative D call: TRBD1 (5 bases). Germline CDR1 is SGHRS and CDR2 is YFSETQ. Trimming removed 0 bases at V and 0 bases at J, with 9 bases between. This CDR3 is 15 amino acids long.

This clonotype was found a few times. The chain links TRBV7-9 to TRBJ1-1; D gene unclear. V lost 5 bases and J lost 2, with 15 bases in between. CDR3 length equals 15 residues. Per germline, CDR1 SEHNR and CDR2 FQNEAQ (reference sequence). The CDR3 loop is CASSPPEWGNTEAFF. The CDR3 nucleotides are TGTGCCAGCAGCCCTCCCGAGTGGGGTAACACTGAAGCTTTCTTT.

The J gene is TRBJ1-5, the V gene TRBV5-1, with TRBD1 matching 8 bases. The germline gives CDR1 SGHRS, CDR2 YFSETQ. Germline trimming cut 4 bases from V and 2 bases from J; bases unmatched to any gene: 5. The CDR3 contains 15 residues. DNA for the CDR3: TGCGCCAGCAGCCTCGGACAGGGAGGCAATCAGCCCCAGCATTTT. This encodes CASSLGQGGNQPQHF.

J is TRBJ2-7 and V is TRBV20-1; 7 bases map to TRBD2. The length of the CDR3 is 11 residues. CDR1 DFQATT and CDR2 SNEGSKA come from the germline V gene (reference sequence). The V and J ends lost 6 bases and 2 bases, in that order; junction bases with no gene match: 1. The CDR3 DNA reads TGCAGTGCCGGGGGGACCTACGAGCAGTACTTC. This sequence encodes CSAGGTYEQYF.

A few counts support this clonotype. The V call is TRBV19, the J call TRBJ2-1; 11 bases map to TRBD2. The germline CDR1 and CDR2 sequences are LNHDA and SQIVND (reference sequence). This CDR3 spans 14 amino acids. The J segment lost 8 bases and the V segment lost 7 bases, leaving 7 bases of the junction unmatched. The CDR3 DNA follows: TGTGCCAGTAAATTAGCGGGAGGGCCCTATGAGCAGTTCTTC. Its protein product is CASKLAGGPYEQFF. The variable domain in full, completed from reference TRBV19 and TRBJ2-1, reads DGGITQSPKYLFRKEGQNVTLSCEQNLNHDAMYWYRQDPGQGLRLIYYSQIVNDFQKGDIAEGYSVSREKKESFPLTVTSAQKNPTAFYLCASKLAGGPYEQFFGPGTRLTVL.

The V call is TRBV3-1, the J call TRBJ1-1; a weak D match, TRBD1 (5 bases). The CDR3 runs 15 residues. V gave up 4 bases and J gave up 3 bases, with 15 bases separating them. Germline V gene data show CDR1 as LGHDT and CDR2 as YNNKEL (reference sequence). CDR3 sequence reads: CASSRAGASDTEAFF. CDR3 DNA sequence: TGTGCCAGCAGCCGGGCCGGGGCGTCTGACACTGAAGCTTTCTTT.

The chain links TRBV29-1 to TRBJ2-1; tentatively, D is TRBD2 (5 bases). The CDR3 contains 13 residues. In germline, CDR1 is SQVTM, CDR2 ANQGSEA. Trimming left V 3 bases short and J 1 base short, with 7 bases between. DNA for the CDR3: TGCAGCGTTGACGGAGGTTCCTACAATGAGCAGTTCTTC. It is translated as CSVDGGSYNEQFF.